This entry features one T cell receptor beta chain sequence. Its antigen is undetermined. No patient escaped relapse after autologous stem cell transplantation, and brentuximab vedotin exposure varied. The protocol was immunoSEQ multiplex PCR, while the TCRdb copy is restricted to in-frame clones and leaves out a portion. The table lists approximately 70,000 clones, roughly 91% of them singletons. This entry is derived from a study of PD-1 blockade in classical Hodgkin lymphoma. Study-level results: Newly diagnosed patients were said to have less baseline TCR diversity than healthy donors did. CD8+ TCR diversity did not rise significantly by C4D1, unlike CD4+.

The germline V and J ends were trimmed by 6 bases and 2 bases, with 12 bases remaining between them. Germline V gene lookup returns CDR1 MNHNY and CDR2 SVGAGI (reference sequence). This CDR3 spans 14 amino acids. J is TRBJ2-3 and V is TRBV6-6; possibly TRBD2 for D (5 bases). Sequencing was performed on peripheral blood mononuclear cells (PBMCs), taken at baseline. The clonotype comes from a human donor with classical Hodgkin lymphoma. The CDR3 is CASSPGIYTDTQYF. CDR3 nucleotides: TGTGCCAGCAGCCCCGGGATTTACACAGATACGCAGTATTTT.